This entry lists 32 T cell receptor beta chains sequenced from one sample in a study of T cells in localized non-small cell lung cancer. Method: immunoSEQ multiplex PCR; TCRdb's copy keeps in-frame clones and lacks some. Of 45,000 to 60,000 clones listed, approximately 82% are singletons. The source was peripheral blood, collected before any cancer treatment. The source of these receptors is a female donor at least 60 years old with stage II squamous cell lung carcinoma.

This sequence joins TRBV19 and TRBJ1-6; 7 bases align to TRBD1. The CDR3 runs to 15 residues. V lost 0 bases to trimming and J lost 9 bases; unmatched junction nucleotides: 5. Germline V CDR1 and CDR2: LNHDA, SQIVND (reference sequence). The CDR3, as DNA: TGTGCCAGTAGTATAGAGGGACAGCGCAGTTCACCCCTCCACTTT. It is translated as CASSIEGQRSSPLHF. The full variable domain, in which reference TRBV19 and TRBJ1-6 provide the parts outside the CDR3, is DGGITQSPKYLFRKEGQNVTLSCEQNLNHDAMYWYRQDPGQGLRLIYYSQIVNDFQKGDIAEGYSVSREKKESFPLTVTSAQKNPTAFYLCASSIEGQRSSPLHFGNGTRLTVT.

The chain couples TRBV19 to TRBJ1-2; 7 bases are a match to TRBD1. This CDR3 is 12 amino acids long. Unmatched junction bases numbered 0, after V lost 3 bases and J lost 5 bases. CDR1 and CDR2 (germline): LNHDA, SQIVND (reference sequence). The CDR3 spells CASSMGQYGYTF. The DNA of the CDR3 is TGTGCCAGTAGTATGGGACAGTATGGCTACACCTTC.

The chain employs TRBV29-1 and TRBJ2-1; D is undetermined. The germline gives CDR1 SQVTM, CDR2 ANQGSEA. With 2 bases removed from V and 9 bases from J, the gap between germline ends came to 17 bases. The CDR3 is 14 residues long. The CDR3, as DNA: TGCAGCGTTGAATTCGCTCTCCGTCTTGGTGAGCAGTTCTTC. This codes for CSVEFALRLGEQFF.

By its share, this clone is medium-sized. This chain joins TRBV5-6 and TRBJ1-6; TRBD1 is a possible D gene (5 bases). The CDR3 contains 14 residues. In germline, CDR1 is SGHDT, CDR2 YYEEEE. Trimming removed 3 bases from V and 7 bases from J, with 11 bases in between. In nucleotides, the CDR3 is TGTGCCAGCAGCTCGGGACTGCTGAATTCACCCCTCCACTTT. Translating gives CASSSGLLNSPLHF.

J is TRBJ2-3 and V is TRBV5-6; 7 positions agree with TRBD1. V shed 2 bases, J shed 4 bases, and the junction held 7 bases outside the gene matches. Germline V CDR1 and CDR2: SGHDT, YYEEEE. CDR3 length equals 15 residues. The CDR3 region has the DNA TGTGCCAGCAGCTTAATTGACAGGGCGGCAGATACGCAGTATTTT. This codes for CASSLIDRAADTQYF.

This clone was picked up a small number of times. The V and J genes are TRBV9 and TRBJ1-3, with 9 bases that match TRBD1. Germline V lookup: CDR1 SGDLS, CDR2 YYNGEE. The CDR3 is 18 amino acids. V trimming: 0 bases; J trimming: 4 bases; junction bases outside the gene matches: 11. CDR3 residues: CASSVEPLGQGAGNTIYF. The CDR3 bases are TGTGCCAGCAGCGTAGAGCCCCTGGGACAGGGAGCCGGAAACACCATATATTTT.

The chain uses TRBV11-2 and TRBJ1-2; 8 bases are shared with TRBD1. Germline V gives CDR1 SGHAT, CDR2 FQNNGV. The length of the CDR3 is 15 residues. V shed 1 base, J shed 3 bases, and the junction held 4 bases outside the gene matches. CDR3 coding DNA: TGTGCCAGCAGCTTAGTGCCAGGGGGCGACTATGGCTACACCTTC. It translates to CASSLVPGGDYGYTF.

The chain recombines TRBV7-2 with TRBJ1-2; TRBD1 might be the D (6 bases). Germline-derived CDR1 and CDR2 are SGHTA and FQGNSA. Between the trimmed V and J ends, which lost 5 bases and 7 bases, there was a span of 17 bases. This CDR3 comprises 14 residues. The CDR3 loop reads CASSQTGRFGGYTF. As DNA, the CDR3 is TGTGCCAGCAGCCAAACAGGGAGATTCGGTGGCTACACCTTC. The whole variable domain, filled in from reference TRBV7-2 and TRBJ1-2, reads GAGVSQSPSNKVTEKGKDVELRCDPISGHTALYWYRQSLGQGLEFLIYFQGNSAPDKSGLPSDRFSAERTGGSVSTLTIQRTQQEDSAVYLCASSQTGRFGGYTFGSGTRLTVV.

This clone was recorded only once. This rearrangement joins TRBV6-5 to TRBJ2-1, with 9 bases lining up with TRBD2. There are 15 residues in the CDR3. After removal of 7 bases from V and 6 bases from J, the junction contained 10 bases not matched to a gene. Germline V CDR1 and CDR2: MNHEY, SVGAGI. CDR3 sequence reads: CASIQAGGPVNEQFF. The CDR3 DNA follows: TGTGCCAGCATTCAGGCGGGGGGGCCGGTCAATGAGCAGTTCTTC.

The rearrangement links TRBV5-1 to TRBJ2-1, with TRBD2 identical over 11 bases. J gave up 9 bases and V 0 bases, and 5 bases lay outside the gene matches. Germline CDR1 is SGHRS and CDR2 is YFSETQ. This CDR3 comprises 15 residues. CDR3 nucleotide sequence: TGCGCCAGCAGCTTGGATGGGACTAGCGGACCTGAGCAGTTCTTC. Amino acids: CASSLDGTSGPEQFF.

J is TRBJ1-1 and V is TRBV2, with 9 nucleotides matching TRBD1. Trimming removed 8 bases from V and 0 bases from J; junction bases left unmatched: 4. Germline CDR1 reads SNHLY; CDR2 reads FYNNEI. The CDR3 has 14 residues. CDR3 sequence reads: CASVGDRVNTEAFF. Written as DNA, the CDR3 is TGTGCCAGCGTAGGGGACAGGGTGAACACTGAAGCTTTCTTT. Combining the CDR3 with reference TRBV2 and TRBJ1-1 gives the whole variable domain EPEVTQTPSHQVTQMGQEVILRCVPISNHLYFYWYRQILGQKVEFLVSFYNNEISEKSEIFDDQFSVERPDGSNFTLKIRSTKLEDSAMYFCASVGDRVNTEAFFGQGTRLTVV.

CDR3 DNA sequence: TGTGCCAGTAGTACGCTATACTCTACACAGGGGGCTCGTGGCTACACCTTC. It encodes CASSTLYSTQGARGYTF. V usage is TRBV19 and J usage is TRBJ1-2, with 9 bases aligning to TRBD1. The CDR3 covers 17 residues. Germline CDR1 LNHDA, CDR2 SQIVND (reference sequence). V lost 4 bases and J lost 7; bases outside the gene matches: 16.

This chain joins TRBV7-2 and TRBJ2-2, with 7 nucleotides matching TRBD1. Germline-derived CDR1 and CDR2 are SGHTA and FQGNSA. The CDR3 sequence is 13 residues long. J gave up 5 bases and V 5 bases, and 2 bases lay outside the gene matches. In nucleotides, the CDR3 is TGTGCCAGCAGCCCACAGGGGACCGGGGAGCTGTTTTTT. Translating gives CASSPQGTGELFF.

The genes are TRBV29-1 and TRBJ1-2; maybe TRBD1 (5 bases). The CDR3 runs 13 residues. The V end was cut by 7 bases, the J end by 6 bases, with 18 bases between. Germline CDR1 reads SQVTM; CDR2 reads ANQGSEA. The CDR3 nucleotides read TGCAGCGGTTGGTGGGGCAGGGCGGATGGCTACACCTTC. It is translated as CSGWWGRADGYTF. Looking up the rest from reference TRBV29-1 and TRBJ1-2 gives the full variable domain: SAVISQKPSRDICQRGTSLTIQCQVDSQVTMMFWYRQQPGQSLTLIATANQGSEATYESGFVIDKFPISRPNLTFSTLTVSNMSPEDSSIYLCSGWWGRADGYTFGSGTRLTVV.

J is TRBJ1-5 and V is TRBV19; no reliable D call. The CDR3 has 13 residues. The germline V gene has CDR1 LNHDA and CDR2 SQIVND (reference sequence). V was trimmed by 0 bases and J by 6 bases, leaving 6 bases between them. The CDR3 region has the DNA TGTGCCAGTAGTATAGAGGTGGGTCAGCCCCAGCATTTT. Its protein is CASSIEVGQPQHF.

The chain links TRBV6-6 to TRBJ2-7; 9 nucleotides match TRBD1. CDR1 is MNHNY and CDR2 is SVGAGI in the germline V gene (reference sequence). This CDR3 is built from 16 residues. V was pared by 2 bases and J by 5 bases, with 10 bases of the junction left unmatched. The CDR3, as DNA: TGTGCCAGCAGTTACGGATTTACAGGGGGCAAGGACGAGCAGTACTTC. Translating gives CASSYGFTGGKDEQYF.

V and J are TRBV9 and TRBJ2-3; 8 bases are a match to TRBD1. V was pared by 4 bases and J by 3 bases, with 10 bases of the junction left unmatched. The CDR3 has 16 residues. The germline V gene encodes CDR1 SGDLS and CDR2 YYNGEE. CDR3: CASSSAGGQGTDTQYF. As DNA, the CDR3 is TGTGCCAGCAGCTCGGCAGGGGGCCAGGGTACAGATACGCAGTATTTT.

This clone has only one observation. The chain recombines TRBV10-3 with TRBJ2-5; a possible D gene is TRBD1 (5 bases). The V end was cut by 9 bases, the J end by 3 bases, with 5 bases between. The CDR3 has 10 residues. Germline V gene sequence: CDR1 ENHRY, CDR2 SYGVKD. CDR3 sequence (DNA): TGTGCCATAGGGGAAGAGACCCAGTACTTC. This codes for CAIGEETQYF.

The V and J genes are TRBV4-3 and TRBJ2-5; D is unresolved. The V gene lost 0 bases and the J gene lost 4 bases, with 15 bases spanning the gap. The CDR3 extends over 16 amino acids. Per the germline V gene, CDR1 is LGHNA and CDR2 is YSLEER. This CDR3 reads CASSQDWQTFPETQYF. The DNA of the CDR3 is TGCGCCAGCAGCCAAGATTGGCAGACTTTCCCAGAGACCCAGTACTTC.

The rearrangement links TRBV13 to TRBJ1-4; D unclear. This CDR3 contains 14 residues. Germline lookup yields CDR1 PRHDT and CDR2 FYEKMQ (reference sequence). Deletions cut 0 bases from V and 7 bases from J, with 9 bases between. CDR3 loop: CASSLGLWGEKLFF. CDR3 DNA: TGTGCCAGCAGCTTAGGCTTATGGGGTGAAAAACTGTTTTTT.

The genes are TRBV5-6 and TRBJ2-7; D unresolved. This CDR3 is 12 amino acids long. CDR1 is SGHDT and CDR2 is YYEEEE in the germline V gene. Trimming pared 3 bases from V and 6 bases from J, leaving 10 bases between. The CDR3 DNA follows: TGTGCCAGCAGCTCCATACCCAGCGAGCAGTACTTC. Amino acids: CASSSIPSEQYF.

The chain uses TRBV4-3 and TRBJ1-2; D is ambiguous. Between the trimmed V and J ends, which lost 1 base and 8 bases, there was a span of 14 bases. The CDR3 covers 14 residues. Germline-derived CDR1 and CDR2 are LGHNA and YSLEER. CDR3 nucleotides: TGCGCCAGCAGCCAAGTTGGTGAGCCAGTCGGCTACACCTTC. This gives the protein CASSQVGEPVGYTF.

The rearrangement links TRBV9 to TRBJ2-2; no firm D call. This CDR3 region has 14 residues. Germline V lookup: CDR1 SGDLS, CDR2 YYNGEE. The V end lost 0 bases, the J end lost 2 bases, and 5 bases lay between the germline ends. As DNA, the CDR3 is TGTGCCAGCAGCGTAGAGTACAACACCGGGGAGCTGTTTTTT. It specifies CASSVEYNTGELFF.

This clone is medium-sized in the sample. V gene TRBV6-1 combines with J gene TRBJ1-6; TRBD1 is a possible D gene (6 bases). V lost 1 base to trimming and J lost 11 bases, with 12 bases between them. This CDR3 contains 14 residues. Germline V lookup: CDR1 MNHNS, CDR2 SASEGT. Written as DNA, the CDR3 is TGTGCCAGCAGTGAAGGGATGGGGGGCCCACCCCTCCACTTT. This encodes CASSEGMGGPPLHF.

The CDR3 spells CASSPGQGVSNQPQHF. The CDR3 region has the DNA TGTGCCAGCTCCCCGGGACAGGGGGTTAGCAATCAGCCCCAGCATTTT. The chain carries TRBV27 and TRBJ1-5; 11 bases align to TRBD1. J lost 0 bases, V lost 8 bases, and 6 bases had no gene match. The length of the CDR3 is 16 residues. Germline V gene sequence: CDR1 MNHEY, CDR2 SMNVEV (reference sequence).

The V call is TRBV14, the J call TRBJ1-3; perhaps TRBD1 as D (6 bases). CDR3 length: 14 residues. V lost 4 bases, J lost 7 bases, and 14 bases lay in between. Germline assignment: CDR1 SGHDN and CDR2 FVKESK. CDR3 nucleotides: TGTGCCAGCAGCCCCGGACAGTTACGGAACACCATATATTTT. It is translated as CASSPGQLRNTIYF.

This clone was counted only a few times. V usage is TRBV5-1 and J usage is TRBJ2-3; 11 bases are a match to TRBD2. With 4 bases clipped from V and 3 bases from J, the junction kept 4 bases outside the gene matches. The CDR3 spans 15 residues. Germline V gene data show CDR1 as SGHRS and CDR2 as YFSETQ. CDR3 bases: TGCGCCAGCAGCCTTCGGACTAGCGGGACAGATACGCAGTATTTT. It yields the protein CASSLRTSGTDTQYF. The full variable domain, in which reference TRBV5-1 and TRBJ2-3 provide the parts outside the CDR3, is KAGVTQTPRYLIKTRGQQVTLSCSPISGHRSVSWYQQTPGQGLQFLFEYFSETQRNKGNFPGRFSGRQFSNSRSEMNVSTLELGDSALYLCASSLRTSGTDTQYFGPGTRLTVL.

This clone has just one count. The DNA for the CDR3 is TGTGCCAGCAGCGTAGGCCCAGAACGTTCGCTGACAGATACGCAGTATTTT. Amino acid sequence: CASSVGPERSLTDTQYF. The genes are TRBV9 and TRBJ2-3; D is ambiguous. The germline V and J ends were trimmed by 0 bases and 3 bases, with 17 bases remaining between them. Germline values: CDR1 SGDLS, CDR2 YYNGEE. The CDR3 loop spans 17 amino acids. Combining the CDR3 with reference TRBV9 and TRBJ2-3 gives the whole variable domain DSGVTQTPKHLITATGQRVTLRCSPRSGDLSVYWYQQSLDQGLQFLIQYYNGEERAKGNILERFSAQQFPDLHSELNLSSLELGDSALYFCASSVGPERSLTDTQYFGPGTRLTVL.

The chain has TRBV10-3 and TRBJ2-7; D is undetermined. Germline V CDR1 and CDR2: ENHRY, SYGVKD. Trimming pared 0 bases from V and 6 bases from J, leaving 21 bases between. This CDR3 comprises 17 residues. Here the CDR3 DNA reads TGTGCCATCAGTGAGTCGAAGGGATCAGCCCTCCCCTCCGAGCAGTACTTC. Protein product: CAISESKGSALPSEQYF.

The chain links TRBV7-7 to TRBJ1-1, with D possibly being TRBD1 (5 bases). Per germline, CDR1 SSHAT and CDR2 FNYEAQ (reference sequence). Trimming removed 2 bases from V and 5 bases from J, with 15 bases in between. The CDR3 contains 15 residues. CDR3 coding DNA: TGTGCCAGCAGCTTACTCGGGACTTGGGGGACTGAAGCTTTCTTT. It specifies CASSLLGTWGTEAFF.

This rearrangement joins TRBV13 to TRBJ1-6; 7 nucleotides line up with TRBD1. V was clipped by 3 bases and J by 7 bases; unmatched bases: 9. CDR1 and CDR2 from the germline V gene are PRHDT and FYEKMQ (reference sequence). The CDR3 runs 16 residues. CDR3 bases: TGTGCCAGCAGCTTGAACAAGGGGGCGGAGAATTCACCCCTCCACTTT. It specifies CASSLNKGAENSPLHF.

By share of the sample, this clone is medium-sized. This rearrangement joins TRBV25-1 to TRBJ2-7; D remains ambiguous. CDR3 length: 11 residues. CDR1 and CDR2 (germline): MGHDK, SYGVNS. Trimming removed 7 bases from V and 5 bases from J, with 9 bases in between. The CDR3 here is CASTVGDEQYF. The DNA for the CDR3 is TGTGCCAGCACCGTTGGGGACGAGCAGTACTTC.